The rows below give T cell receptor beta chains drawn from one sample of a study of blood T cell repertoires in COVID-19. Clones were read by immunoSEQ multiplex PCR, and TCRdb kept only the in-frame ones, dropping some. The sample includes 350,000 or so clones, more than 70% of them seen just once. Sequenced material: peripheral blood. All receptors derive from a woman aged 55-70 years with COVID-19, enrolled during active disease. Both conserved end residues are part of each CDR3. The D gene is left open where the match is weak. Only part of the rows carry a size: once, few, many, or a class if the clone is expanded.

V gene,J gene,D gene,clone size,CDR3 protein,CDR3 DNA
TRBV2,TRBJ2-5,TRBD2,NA,CASRATSGGETQYF,TGTGCCAGCAGAGCTACTAGCGGGGGAGAGACCCAGTACTTC
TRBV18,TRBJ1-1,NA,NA,CASSPSSRADTEAFF,TGTGCCAGCTCCCCTTCCAGCAGGGCGGATACTGAAGCTTTCTTT
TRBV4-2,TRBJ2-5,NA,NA,CASSQDKGGGHQETQYF,TGTGCCAGCAGCCAAGATAAAGGCGGGGGCCACCAAGAGACCCAGTACTTC
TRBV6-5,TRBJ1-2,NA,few,CASSSRGAANYGYTF,TGTGCCAGCAGCAGCCGGGGGGCGGCTAACTATGGCTACACCTTC
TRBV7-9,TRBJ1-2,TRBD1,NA,CASSSRARDRANGYTF,TGTGCCAGCAGCTCCCGGGCCCGGGACAGGGCGAATGGCTACACCTTC
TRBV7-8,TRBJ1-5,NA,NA,CASSLVRVNQPQHF,TGTGCCAGCAGCTTAGTCAGGGTTAATCAGCCCCAGCATTTT
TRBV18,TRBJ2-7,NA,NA,CASSPAGGSYEQYF,TGTGCCAGCTCACCGGCAGGAGGTAGCTACGAGCAGTACTTC
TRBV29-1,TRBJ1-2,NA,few,CSVEEGGIGYTF,TGCAGCGTTGAAGAGGGGGGGATCGGCTACACCTTC
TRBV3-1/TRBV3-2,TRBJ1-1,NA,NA,CASSQGWRGMNTEAFF,TGTGCCAGCAGCCAAGGGTGGAGGGGTATGAACACTGAAGCTTTCTTT
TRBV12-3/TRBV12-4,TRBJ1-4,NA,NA,CASRKLSGEKLFF,TGTGCCAGCAGAAAACTATCCGGCGAAAAACTGTTTTTT
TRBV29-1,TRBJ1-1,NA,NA,CSVDGPETEAFF,TGCAGCGTTGACGGTCCTGAAACTGAAGCTTTCTTT
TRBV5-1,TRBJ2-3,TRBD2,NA,CASSFPTSGGTDTQYF,TGCGCCAGCAGCTTCCCCACTAGCGGGGGTACAGATACGCAGTATTTT
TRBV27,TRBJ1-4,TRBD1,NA,CASRTTGGYEKLFF,TGTGCCAGCAGGACCACAGGGGGCTATGAAAAACTGTTTTTT
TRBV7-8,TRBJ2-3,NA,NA,CASSLKLADADTQYF,TGTGCCAGCAGCTTAAAACTCGCGGATGCAGATACGCAGTATTTT
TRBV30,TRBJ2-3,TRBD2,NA,CASKTSGGASDTQYF,TGTGCCTCAAAGACTAGCGGGGGGGCCTCAGATACGCAGTATTTT
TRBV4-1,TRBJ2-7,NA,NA,CASSQEGWWDEQYF,TGCGCCAGCAGCCAAGAGGGCTGGTGGGACGAGCAGTACTTC
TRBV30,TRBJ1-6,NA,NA,CAWNIGLRNSPLHF,TGTGCCTGGAATATCGGGTTACGGAATTCACCCCTCCACTTT
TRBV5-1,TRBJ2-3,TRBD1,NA,CASSSDRSTDTQYF,TGCGCCAGCAGCTCGGACAGGAGCACAGATACGCAGTATTTT
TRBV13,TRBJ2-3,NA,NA,CASSSAAMGGGSTDTQYF,TGTGCCAGCAGCTCAGCCGCAATGGGGGGGGGCTCAACAGATACGCAGTATTTT
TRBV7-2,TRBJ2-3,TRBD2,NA,CASSPGLAGGPATDTQYF,TGTGCCAGCAGCCCGGGACTAGCGGGGGGACCGGCCACAGATACGCAGTATTTT
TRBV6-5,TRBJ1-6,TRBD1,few,CATMDWDRGNSPLHF,TGTGCCACCATGGACTGGGACAGGGGGAATTCACCCCTCCACTTT
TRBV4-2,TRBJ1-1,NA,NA,CASSQGGRTEAFF,TGTGCCAGCAGCCAGGGGGGGAGGACTGAAGCTTTCTTT
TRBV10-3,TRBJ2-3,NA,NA,CAISEGGGPEDTQYF,TGTGCCATCAGTGAAGGAGGGGGCCCCGAAGATACGCAGTATTTT
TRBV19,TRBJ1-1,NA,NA,CASIETEKNTEAFF,TGTGCCAGTATAGAGACGGAGAAAAACACTGAAGCTTTCTTT
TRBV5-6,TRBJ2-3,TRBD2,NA,CASSFGGGGMTDTQYF,TGTGCCAGCAGCTTCGGCGGCGGGGGGATGACAGATACGCAGTATTTT
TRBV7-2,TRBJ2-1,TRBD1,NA,CASSFFSGGLDNEQFF,TGTGCCAGCAGCTTTTTCTCAGGGGGATTGGACAATGAGCAGTTCTTC
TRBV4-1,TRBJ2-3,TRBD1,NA,CASSQGGAGGGTDTQYF,TGCGCCAGCAGCCAAGGCGGGGCAGGGGGCGGGACAGATACGCAGTATTTT
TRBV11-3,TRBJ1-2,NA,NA,CASSLGDNYGYTF,TGTGCCAGCAGCCTCGGGGATAACTATGGCTACACCTTC